Sequencing of this TCR beta chain was carried out in a study of cytomegalovirus exposure and HLA in healthy donors. TCRdb keeps only in-frame clones here, not all; method: immunoSEQ multiplex PCR. The profile shows around 170,000 clones, approximately 90% of them singletons. Germline lookup yields CDR1 SGHDN and CDR2 FVKESK. Germline trimming cut 0 bases from V and 4 bases from J; bases unmatched to any gene: 10. This CDR3 spans 17 amino acids. The clonotype comes from a man aged 18-30 years in good health and CMV-seronegative. The rearrangement links TRBV14 to TRBJ2-5; 8 bases fit TRBD1. The material sequenced was PBMCs. The CDR3 protein is CASSQDFQGRGLETQYF. The CDR3 nucleotides are TGTGCCAGCAGCCAAGATTTCCAGGGCAGGGGGCTAGAGACCCAGTACTTC. The variable domain in full, with the rest retrieved from reference TRBV14 and TRBJ2-5, is EAGVTQFPSHSVIEKGQTVTLRCDPISGHDNLYWYRRVMGKEIKFLLHFVKESKQDESGMPNNRFLAERTGGTYSTLKVQPAELEDSGVYFCASSQDFQGRGLETQYFGPGTRLLVL.